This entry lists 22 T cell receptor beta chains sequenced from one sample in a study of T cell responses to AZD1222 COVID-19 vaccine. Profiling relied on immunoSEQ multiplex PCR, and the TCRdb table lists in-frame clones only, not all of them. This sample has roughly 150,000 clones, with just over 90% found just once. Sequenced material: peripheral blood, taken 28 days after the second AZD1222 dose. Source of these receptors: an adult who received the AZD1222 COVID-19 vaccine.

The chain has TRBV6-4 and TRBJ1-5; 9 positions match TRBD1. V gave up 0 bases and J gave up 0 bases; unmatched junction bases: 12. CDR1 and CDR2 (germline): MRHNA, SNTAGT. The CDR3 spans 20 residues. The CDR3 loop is CASSDSGQGPQNYSNQPQHF. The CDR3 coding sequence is TGTGCCAGCAGTGACTCCGGACAGGGGCCACAAAACTATAGCAATCAGCCCCAGCATTTT.

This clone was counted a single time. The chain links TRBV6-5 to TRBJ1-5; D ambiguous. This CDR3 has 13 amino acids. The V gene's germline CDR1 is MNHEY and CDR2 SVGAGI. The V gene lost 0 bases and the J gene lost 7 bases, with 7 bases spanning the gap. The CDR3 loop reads CASSYSSWQPQHF. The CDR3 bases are TGTGCCAGCAGTTACTCGAGCTGGCAGCCCCAGCATTTT.

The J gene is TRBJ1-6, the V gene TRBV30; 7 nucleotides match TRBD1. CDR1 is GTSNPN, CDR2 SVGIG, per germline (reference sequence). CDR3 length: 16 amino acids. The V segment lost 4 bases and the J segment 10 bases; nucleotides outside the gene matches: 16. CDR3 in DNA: TGTGCCTGGACCTTGAGGGACAGCTTCTCCAACTCACCCCTCCACTTT. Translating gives CAWTLRDSFSNSPLHF.

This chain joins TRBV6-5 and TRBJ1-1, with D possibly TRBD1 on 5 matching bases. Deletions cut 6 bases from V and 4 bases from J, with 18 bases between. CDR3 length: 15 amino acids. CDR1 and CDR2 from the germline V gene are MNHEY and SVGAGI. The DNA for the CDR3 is TGTGCCAGCAGACTCCGAACGGGGGGGTTCACTGAAGCTTTCTTT. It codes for CASRLRTGGFTEAFF.

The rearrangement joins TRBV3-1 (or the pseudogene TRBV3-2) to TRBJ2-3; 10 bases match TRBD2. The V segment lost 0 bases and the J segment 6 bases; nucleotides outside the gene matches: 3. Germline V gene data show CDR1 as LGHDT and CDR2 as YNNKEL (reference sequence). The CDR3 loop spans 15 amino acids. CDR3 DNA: TGTGCCAGCAGCCAAGATGCTAGCGGGGGCGATACGCAGTATTTT. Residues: CASSQDASGGDTQYF.

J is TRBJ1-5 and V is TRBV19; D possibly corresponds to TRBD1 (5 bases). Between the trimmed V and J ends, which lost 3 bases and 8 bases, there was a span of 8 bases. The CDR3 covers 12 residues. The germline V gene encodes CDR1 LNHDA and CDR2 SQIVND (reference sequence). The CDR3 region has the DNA TGTGCCAGTAGTATCCCAGGGAAGCCCCAGCATTTT. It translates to CASSIPGKPQHF.

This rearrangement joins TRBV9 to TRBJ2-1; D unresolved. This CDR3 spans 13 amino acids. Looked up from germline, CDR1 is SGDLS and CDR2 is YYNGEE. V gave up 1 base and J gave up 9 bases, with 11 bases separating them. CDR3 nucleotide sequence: TGTGCCAGCAGCGTACCCGGGCGCGGTGAGCAGTTCTTC. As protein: CASSVPGRGEQFF.

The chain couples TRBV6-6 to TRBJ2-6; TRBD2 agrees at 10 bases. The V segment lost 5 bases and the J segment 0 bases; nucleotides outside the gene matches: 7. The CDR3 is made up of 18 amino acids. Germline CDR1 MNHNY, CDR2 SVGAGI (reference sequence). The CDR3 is CASSPRLAGSSGANVLTF. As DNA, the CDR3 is TGTGCCAGCAGTCCAAGACTAGCGGGTAGCTCTGGGGCCAACGTCCTGACTTTC.

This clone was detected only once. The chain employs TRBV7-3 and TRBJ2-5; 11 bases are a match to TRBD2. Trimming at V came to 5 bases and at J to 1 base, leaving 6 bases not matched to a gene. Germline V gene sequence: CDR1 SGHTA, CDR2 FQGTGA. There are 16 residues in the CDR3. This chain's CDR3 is CASSAGTSGTQETQYF. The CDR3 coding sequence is TGTGCCAGCAGCGCCGGGACTAGCGGAACCCAAGAGACCCAGTACTTC.

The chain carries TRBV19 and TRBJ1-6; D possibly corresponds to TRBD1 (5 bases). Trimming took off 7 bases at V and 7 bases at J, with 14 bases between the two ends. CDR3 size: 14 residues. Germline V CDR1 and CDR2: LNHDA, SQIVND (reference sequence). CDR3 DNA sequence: TGTGCCAGTACCTATGGCAGGGTCAATTCACCCCTCCACTTT. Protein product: CASTYGRVNSPLHF.

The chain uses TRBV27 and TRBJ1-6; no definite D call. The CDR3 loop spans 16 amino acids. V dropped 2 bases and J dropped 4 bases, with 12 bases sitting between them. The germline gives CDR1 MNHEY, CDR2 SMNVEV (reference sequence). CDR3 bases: TGTGCCAGCAGTTTAACCGGACCCCTTTATAATTCACCCCTCCACTTT. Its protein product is CASSLTGPLYNSPLHF.

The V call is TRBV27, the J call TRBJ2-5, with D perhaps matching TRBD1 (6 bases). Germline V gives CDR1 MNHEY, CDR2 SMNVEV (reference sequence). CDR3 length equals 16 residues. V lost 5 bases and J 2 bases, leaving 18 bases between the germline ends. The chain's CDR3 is CASSTYPPTGQETQYF. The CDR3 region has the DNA TGTGCCAGCAGTACTTACCCTCCTACAGGGCAAGAGACCCAGTACTTC.

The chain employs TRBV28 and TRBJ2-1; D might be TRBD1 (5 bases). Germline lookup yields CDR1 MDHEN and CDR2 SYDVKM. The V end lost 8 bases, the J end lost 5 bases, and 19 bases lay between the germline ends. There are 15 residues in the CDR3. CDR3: CASADAGYLNNEQFF. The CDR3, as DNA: TGTGCCAGCGCCGACGCAGGGTATCTTAACAATGAGCAGTTCTTC.

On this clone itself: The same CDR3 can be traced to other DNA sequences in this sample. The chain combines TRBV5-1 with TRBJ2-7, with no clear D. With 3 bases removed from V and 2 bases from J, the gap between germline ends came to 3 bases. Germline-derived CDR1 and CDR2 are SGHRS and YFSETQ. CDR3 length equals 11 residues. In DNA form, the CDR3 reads TGCGCCAGCAGCTCCACCTACGAGCAGTACTTC. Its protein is CASSSTYEQYF.

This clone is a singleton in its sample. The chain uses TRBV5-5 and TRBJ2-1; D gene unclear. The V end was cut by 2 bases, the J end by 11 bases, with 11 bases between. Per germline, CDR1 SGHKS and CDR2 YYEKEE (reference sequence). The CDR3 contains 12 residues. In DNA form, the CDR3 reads TGTGCCAGCAGCTTAGGCCAGCCCCAGCAGTTCTTC. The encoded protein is CASSLGQPQQFF.

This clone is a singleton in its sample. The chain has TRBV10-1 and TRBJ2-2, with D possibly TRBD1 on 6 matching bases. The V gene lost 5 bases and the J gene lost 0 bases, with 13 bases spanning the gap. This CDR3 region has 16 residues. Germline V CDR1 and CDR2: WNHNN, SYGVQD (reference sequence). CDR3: CASSPGQFANTGELFF. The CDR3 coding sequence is TGCGCCAGCAGTCCTGGACAGTTCGCGAACACCGGGGAGCTGTTTTTT.

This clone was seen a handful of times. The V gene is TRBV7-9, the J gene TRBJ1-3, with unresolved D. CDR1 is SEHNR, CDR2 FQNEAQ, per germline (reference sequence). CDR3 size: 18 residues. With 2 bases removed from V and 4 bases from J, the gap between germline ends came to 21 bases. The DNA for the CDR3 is TGTGCCAGCAGCTTACCATTTATGCCTTCCCCGGAAGGAAACACCATATATTTT. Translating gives CASSLPFMPSPEGNTIYF.

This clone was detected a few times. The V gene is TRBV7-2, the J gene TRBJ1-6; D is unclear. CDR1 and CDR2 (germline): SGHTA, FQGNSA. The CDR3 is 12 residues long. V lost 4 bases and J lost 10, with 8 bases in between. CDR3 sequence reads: CASSWRRSPLHF. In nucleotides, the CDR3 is TGTGCCAGCAGCTGGCGGAGATCACCCCTCCACTTT.

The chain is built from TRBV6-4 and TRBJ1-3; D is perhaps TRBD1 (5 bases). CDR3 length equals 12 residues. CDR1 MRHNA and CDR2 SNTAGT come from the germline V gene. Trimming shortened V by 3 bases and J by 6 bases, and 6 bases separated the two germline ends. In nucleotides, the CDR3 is TGTGCCAGCAGTGAACAGGAAAACACCATATATTTT. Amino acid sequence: CASSEQENTIYF.

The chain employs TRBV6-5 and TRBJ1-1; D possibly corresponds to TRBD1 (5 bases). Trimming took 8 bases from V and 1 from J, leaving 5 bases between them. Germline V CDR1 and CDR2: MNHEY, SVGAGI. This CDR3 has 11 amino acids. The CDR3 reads CASGQNTEAFF. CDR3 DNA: TGTGCCAGCGGACAGAACACTGAAGCTTTCTTT.

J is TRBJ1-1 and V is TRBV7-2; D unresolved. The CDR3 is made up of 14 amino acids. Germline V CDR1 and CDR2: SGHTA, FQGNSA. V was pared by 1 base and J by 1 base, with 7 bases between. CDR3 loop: CASSLGRENTEAFF. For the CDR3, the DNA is TGTGCCAGCAGCTTAGGGAGGGAGAACACTGAAGCTTTCTTT.

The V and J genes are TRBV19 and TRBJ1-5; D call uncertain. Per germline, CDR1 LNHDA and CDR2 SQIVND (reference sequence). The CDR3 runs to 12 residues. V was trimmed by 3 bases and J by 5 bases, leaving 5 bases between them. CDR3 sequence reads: CASSIVDQPQHF. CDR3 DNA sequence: TGTGCCAGTAGTATTGTCGATCAGCCCCAGCATTTT.